This T cell receptor (beta chain) was found in a study of cytomegalovirus exposure and HLA in healthy donors. PCR employed 60 Vbeta and 13 Jbeta primers. The method was immunoSEQ multiplex PCR; TCRdb's version includes in-frame clones alone and lacks a portion of them. The sample lists about 190,000 clones, about 83% occurring once. Whole-study results and caveats: Later on, a genetic analysis was performed. It linked a missense variant in DCLRE1C with V- and J-gene trimming of TCR beta.

This clone was recorded a few times. Its target is unknown. This CDR3 is 14 amino acids long. The V end was cut by 4 bases, the J end by 4 bases, with 15 bases between. Per the germline V gene, CDR1 is SGHNT and CDR2 is YYREEE (reference sequence). The chain joins TRBV5-4 to TRBJ2-7; TRBD1 might be the D (6 bases). This TCR was sampled from a woman in her thirties in good health and CMV-seropositive. Sequencing was carried out using PBMCs. In DNA, the CDR3 is TGTGCCAGCAGCACTGCAGGGGTTTGGTACGAGCAGTACTTC. Protein: CASSTAGVWYEQYF.